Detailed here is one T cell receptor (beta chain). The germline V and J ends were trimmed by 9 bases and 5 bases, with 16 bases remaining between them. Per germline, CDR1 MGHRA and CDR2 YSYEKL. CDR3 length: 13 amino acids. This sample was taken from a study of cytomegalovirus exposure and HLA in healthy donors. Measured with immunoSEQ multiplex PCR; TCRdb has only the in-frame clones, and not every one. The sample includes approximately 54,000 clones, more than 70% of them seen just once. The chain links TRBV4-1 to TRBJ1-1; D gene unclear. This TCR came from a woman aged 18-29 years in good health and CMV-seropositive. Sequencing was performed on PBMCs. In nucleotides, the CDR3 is TGCGCCAGTTCTAGAGGATCGGGGACTGAAGCTTTCTTT. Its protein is CASSRGSGTEAFF.